Reported below is one T cell receptor (beta chain). The data were obtained in a study of T cell changes during pregnancy in multiple sclerosis. Profiling relied on immunoSEQ multiplex PCR, and the TCRdb table lists in-frame clones only, not all of them. The profile covers over 90,000 clones, with 90% to 95% appearing a single time and less than 1% taken by the ten largest. The receptor was derived from a female donor with multiple sclerosis, enrolled in a pregnancy study. The specimen was peripheral blood, collected after pregnancy.

CDR3: CASSFDRNTEAFF. DNA of the CDR3: TGTGCCAGCAGTTTTGACAGAAACACTGAAGCTTTCTTT. J is TRBJ1-1 and V is TRBV27, with a tentative D call TRBD1 (5 bases). The V gene's germline CDR1 is MNHEY and CDR2 SMNVEV (reference sequence). This CDR3 comprises 13 residues. The V end lost 3 bases, the J end lost 2 bases, and 7 bases lay between the germline ends.